This T cell receptor (beta chain) emerged from a study of blood T cell repertoires in COVID-19. The CDR3 is 17 amino acids. V was clipped by 0 bases and J by 2 bases; unmatched bases: 7. Germline V gene data show CDR1 as LGHNA and CDR2 as YNFKEQ. Using immunoSEQ multiplex PCR, the repertoire was profiled, and TCRdb retains in-frame clones only, with some absent. This table has under 350,000 clones, 65% to 90% appearing once. What was sequenced was PBMCs or T cells enriched from blood (not recorded which). The sequence was obtained from a woman in her thirties or forties with acute COVID-19. The chain has TRBV4-2 and TRBJ2-3; 8 bases line up with TRBD2. The CDR3 bases are TGTGCCAGCAGCCAAGATTTGGGCGGGAGGACCACAGATACGCAGTATTTT. This codes for CASSQDLGGRTTDTQYF.